Below are 20 T cell receptor beta chains sequenced from a single sample in a study of cytomegalovirus exposure and HLA in healthy donors. PCR primers comprised 60 Vbeta and 13 Jbeta primers. Generated by immunoSEQ multiplex PCR, the TCRdb table keeps only in-frame clones and is missing some. The profile shows 150,000 to 200,000 clones, 65% to 85% of them singletons. The sample consisted of PBMCs. These TCRs come from a woman aged 25 to 39 in good health and CMV-seropositive.

V usage is TRBV7-2 and J usage is TRBJ2-2; 12 nucleotides match TRBD2. V shed 2 bases, J shed 7 bases, and the junction held 8 bases outside the gene matches. Per the germline V gene, CDR1 is SGHTA and CDR2 is FQGNSA. This CDR3 has 17 amino acids. The CDR3 nucleotides are TGTGCCAGCAGCTTATCGGATCCTAGCGGGGGGGGCGGGGAGCTGTTTTTT. This gives the protein CASSLSDPSGGGGELFF.

This chain uses TRBV9 with TRBJ2-2, with 7 bases aligning to TRBD1. CDR1 and CDR2 (germline): SGDLS, YYNGEE. With V trimmed by 3 bases and J by 3 bases, 8 bases remained unmatched. The CDR3 sequence is 16 residues long. The CDR3 loop is CASSARQGSDTGELFF. The CDR3 DNA reads as TGTGCCAGCAGCGCTCGACAGGGATCCGACACCGGGGAGCTGTTTTTT.

This clone has more than one count but fewer than ten. The genes are TRBV25-1 and TRBJ1-2, with 7 bases aligning to TRBD1. The ends lost 2 bases at V and 4 bases at J; junction bases unmatched: 16. This CDR3 comprises 18 residues. The germline gives CDR1 MGHDK, CDR2 SYGVNS. CDR3 coding DNA: TGTGCCAGCAGTGAAACCGGGACAGCGTCGGGGGGGACCTATGGCTACACCTTC. As protein: CASSETGTASGGTYGYTF.

The V and J genes are TRBV10-3 and TRBJ2-3, with 8 bases lining up with TRBD2. This CDR3 region has 17 residues. V lost 10 bases and J lost 3; bases outside the gene matches: 18. The V gene's germline CDR1 is ENHRY and CDR2 SYGVKD. Here the CDR3 DNA reads TGTGCCACCTCGGGGGGTAGCGGGGCCTTTGCGACAGATACGCAGTATTTT. Protein: CATSGGSGAFATDTQYF.

DNA for the CDR3: TGTGCCAGCAAAATCAGGGCGGACACTGAAGCTTTCTTT. Encoded protein: CASKIRADTEAFF. This chain connects TRBV6-4 to TRBJ1-1; TRBD1 might be the D (5 bases). The CDR3 consists of 13 residues. V was pared by 7 bases and J by 3 bases, with 12 bases between. Germline V CDR1 and CDR2: MRHNA, SNTAGT.

In its sample, this clone was seen a few times. The chain couples TRBV6-5 to TRBJ1-6; D gene ambiguous. V dropped 2 bases and J dropped 9 bases, with 8 bases sitting between them. CDR3 length: 13 amino acids. The germline CDR1 and CDR2 sequences are MNHEY and SVGAGI. The CDR3 nucleotides read TGTGCCAGCAGTTACACCGGGATTTCACCCCTCCACTTT. Amino acids: CASSYTGISPLHF.

The DNA for the CDR3 is TGTGCCAGCAGTTTCCCCGGGACAGGAAACACCATATATTTT. It is translated as CASSFPGTGNTIYF. This chain links TRBV28 with TRBJ1-3; D perhaps matches TRBD1 (6 bases). The V and J ends lost 3 bases and 4 bases respectively, with 10 bases between them. The CDR3 sequence is 14 residues long. Germline V gene data show CDR1 as MDHEN and CDR2 as SYDVKM.

This rearrangement joins TRBV6-5 to TRBJ1-5, with 9 bases aligning to TRBD1. Losses at the gene ends were 7 bases for V and 1 base for J; bases not matched to a gene: 2. The CDR3 loop spans 14 amino acids. Germline V gene lookup returns CDR1 MNHEY and CDR2 SVGAGI. The CDR3 protein is CASKGTGSNQPQHF. In DNA, the CDR3 is TGTGCCAGCAAGGGGACAGGGAGCAATCAGCCCCAGCATTTT.

As regards this clone: One end of the junction is discordant with germline, which a read error may explain. The gene calls are TRBV29-1 and TRBJ1-1; TRBD1 matches at 9 bases. The CDR3 totals 9 residues. Germline CDR1 SQVTM, CDR2 ANQGSEA. In nucleotides, the CDR3 is TGCAGCGTTAACCGGGACAGGGCGTTT. Its protein is CSVNRDRAF.

The genes are TRBV5-4 and TRBJ2-1; weak D call: TRBD2 (6 bases). The CDR3 spans 12 residues. The V gene lost 2 bases and the J gene lost 9 bases, with 9 bases spanning the gap. Germline V gene data show CDR1 as SGHNT and CDR2 as YYREEE (reference sequence). The CDR3 sequence: CASSFGGIEQFF. The CDR3 bases are TGTGCCAGCAGCTTCGGCGGGATTGAGCAGTTCTTC.

This chain links TRBV5-1 with TRBJ1-1; a weak D match, TRBD1 (5 bases). The ends were cut back, 0 bases at V and 5 bases at J, with 11 bases in the middle. The CDR3 extends over 14 amino acids. CDR1 and CDR2 from the germline V gene are SGHRS and YFSETQ. The CDR3 region is CASSLARGGTEAFF. CDR3 bases: TGCGCCAGCAGCTTGGCCCGTGGGGGGACTGAAGCTTTCTTT.

This clone was recorded only once. The genes are TRBV29-1 and TRBJ2-5, with D hard to call. Between the trimmed V and J ends, which lost 4 bases and 3 bases, there was a span of 3 bases. The germline CDR1 and CDR2 sequences are SQVTM and ANQGSEA. The CDR3 is 10 amino acids. In nucleotides, the CDR3 is TGCAGCGTTGGCGAAGAGACCCAGTACTTC. Its protein is CSVGEETQYF.

The chain joins TRBV15 to TRBJ2-5; no definite D call. The end of the DNA fits TRBJ2-7 better, so the J call may be wrong. CDR1 is LNHNV and CDR2 is YYDKDF in the germline V gene (reference sequence). The CDR3 is made up of 13 amino acids. CDR3 in DNA: TGTGCCACCAGCAGAGAGTTATCGTACGAGCAGTACTTC. Its protein product is CATSRELSYEQYF.

The genes are TRBV2 and TRBJ2-1; 11 bases fit TRBD2. Per the germline V gene, CDR1 is SNHLY and CDR2 is FYNNEI. The CDR3 has 15 amino acids. Trimming cost V 5 bases and J 5 bases; bases outside gene matches: 5. CDR3 nucleotides: TGTGCCAGCAGTAGAGGGGGACTAGCGGACAATGAGCAGTTCTTC. Amino acid sequence: CASSRGGLADNEQFF.

This clone was counted between two and nine times. The genes are TRBV10-1 and TRBJ1-1; 10 bases match TRBD1. CDR3 length: 14 residues. Germline loops: CDR1 WNHNN, CDR2 SYGVQD (reference sequence). With 5 bases clipped from V and 7 bases from J, the junction kept 7 bases outside the gene matches. CDR3 sequence reads: CASSNRDRGDEAFF. In nucleotides, the CDR3 is TGCGCCAGCAGTAACCGGGACAGGGGAGATGAAGCTTTCTTT.

The chain combines TRBV19 with TRBJ2-5; the match to TRBD2 covers 8 bases. V lost 6 bases and J lost 5; bases outside the gene matches: 11. Germline values: CDR1 LNHDA, CDR2 SQIVND (reference sequence). This CDR3 comprises 15 residues. CDR3 protein: CASSWGAGEGETQYF. The DNA of the CDR3 is TGTGCCAGTAGCTGGGGAGCGGGAGAAGGGGAGACCCAGTACTTC.

This chain joins TRBV7-9 and TRBJ1-1; D is possibly TRBD1 (5 bases). The germline CDR1 and CDR2 sequences are SEHNR and FQNEAQ (reference sequence). This CDR3 is 14 amino acids long. V was trimmed by 1 base and J by 2 bases, leaving 8 bases between them. The chain's CDR3 is CASSLVTGNTEAFF. The CDR3 bases are TGTGCCAGCAGCTTAGTAACAGGTAACACTGAAGCTTTCTTT.

This chain connects TRBV7-9 to TRBJ2-5; no reliable D call. There are 14 residues in the CDR3. V was clipped by 8 bases and J by 3 bases, with 16 bases between them. CDR1 SEHNR and CDR2 FQNEAQ come from the germline V gene (reference sequence). As DNA, the CDR3 is TGTGCCAGCTCTACCGCAGGTAGTGAAGAGACCCAGTACTTC. Amino acid sequence: CASSTAGSEETQYF.

This chain joins TRBV20-1 and TRBJ1-1; D perhaps matches TRBD1 (5 bases). Germline V gene lookup returns CDR1 DFQATT and CDR2 SNEGSKA (reference sequence). CDR3 length: 10 residues. The germline V and J ends were trimmed by 5 bases and 8 bases, with 9 bases remaining between them. The CDR3 nucleotides are TGCAGTGCTCAACAGGCGGAAGCTTTCTTT. It codes for CSAQQAEAFF.

CDR3 sequence reads: CASSTLQGASPGTEAFF. In DNA form, the CDR3 reads TGTGCCAGCTCAACATTACAGGGGGCCTCACCGGGGACTGAAGCTTTCTTT. V gene TRBV18 combines with J gene TRBJ1-1, with 9 bases lining up with TRBD1. There are 17 residues in the CDR3. Trimming removed 5 bases from V and 5 bases from J; junction bases left unmatched: 15. Germline V gene sequence: CDR1 KGHSH, CDR2 LQKENI.